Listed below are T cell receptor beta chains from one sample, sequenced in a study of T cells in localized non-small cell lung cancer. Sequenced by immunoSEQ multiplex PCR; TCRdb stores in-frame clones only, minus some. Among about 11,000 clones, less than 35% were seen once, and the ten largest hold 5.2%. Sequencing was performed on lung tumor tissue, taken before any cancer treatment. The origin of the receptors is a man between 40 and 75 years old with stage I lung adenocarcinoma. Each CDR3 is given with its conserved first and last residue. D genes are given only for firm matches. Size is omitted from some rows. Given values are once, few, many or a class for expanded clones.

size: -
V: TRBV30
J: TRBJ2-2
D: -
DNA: TGTGCCTGGAGTGATCGGAGGTGGGGCACCGGGGAGCTGTTTTTT
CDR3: CAWSDRRWGTGELFF

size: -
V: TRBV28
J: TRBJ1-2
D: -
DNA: TGTGCCAGCAGTTTAATTGCGGACACCCTTAACTATGGCTACACCTTC
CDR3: CASSLIADTLNYGYTF

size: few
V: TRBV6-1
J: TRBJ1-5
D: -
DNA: TGTGCCAGCAGTGAAGGCGGTCATCAGCCCCAGCATTTT
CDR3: CASSEGGHQPQHF

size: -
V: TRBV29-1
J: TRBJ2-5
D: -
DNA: TGCAGCGTTGTAGGCCTTCAAGAGACCCAGTACTTC
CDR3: CSVVGLQETQYF

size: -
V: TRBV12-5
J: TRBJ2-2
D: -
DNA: TGTGCTAGTGGTACGGACGCGAACACCGGGGAGCTGTTTTTT
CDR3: CASGTDANTGELFF

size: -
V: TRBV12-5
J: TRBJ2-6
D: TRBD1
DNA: TGTGCCAGCATTGGGGGACAGGACTCTGGGGCCAACGTCCTGACTTTC
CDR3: CASIGGQDSGANVLTF

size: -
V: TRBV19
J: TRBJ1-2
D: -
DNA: TGTGCCAGTAGTATACCAGGGGCTCGCTATGGCTACACCTTC
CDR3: CASSIPGARYGYTF

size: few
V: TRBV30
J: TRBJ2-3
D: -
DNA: TGTGCCTCAGCCCAGATCTCCCTCACAGATACGCAGTATTTT
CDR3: CASAQISLTDTQYF

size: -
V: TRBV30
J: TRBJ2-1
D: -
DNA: TGTGCCTGGCAACAGGACTCCTACAATGAGCAGTTCTTC
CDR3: CAWQQDSYNEQFF

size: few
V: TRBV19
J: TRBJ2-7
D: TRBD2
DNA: TGTGCCAGTAGTATTGGCCTAGCGGCTACCTACGAGCAGTACTTC
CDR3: CASSIGLAATYEQYF

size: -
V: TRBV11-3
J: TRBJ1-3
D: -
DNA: TGTGCCAGCAGCTACTTAAGTGGACAGAGGAGATTCTCTGGAAACACCATATATTTT
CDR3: CASSYLSGQRRFSGNTIYF

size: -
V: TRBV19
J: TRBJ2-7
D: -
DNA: TGTGCCAGTAGTAGAGACTCCGGGACTCCCTACGAGCAGTACTTC
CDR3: CASSRDSGTPYEQYF

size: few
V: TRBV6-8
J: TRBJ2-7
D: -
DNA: TGTGCCAGCAGTGTGACAGGGCGGGGATACGAGCAGTACTTC
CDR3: CASSVTGRGYEQYF

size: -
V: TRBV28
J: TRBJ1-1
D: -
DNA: TGTGCCAGCAGTTTCCTCCACCTTACTTCCATGAACACTGAAGCTTTCTTT
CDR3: CASSFLHLTSMNTEAFF

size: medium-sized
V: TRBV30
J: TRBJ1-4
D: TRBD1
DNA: TGTGCCTGGAATGTCAACAGGGGGGATGAAAAACTGTTTTTT
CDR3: CAWNVNRGDEKLFF

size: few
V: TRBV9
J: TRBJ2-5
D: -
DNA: TGTGCCAGCACTGTCGGGGGCGAGACCCAGTACTTC
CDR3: CASTVGGETQYF

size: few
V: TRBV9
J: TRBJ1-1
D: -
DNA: TGTGCCAGCAGCGTAGTTGTAGCGGGAGAAGCTTTCTTT
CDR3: CASSVVVAGEAFF

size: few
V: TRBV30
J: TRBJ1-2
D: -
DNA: TGTGCCTGGAGTGTCCCTGAGACCGAAGCTTGGGGCTACACCTTC
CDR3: CAWSVPETEAWGYTF

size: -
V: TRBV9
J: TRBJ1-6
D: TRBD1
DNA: TGTGCCAGCAGCCCCCAACAGGGGCCCTCACCCCTCCACTTT
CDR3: CASSPQQGPSPLHF

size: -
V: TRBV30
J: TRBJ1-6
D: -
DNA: TGTGCCTGGGCGCAAATAAACAATTCACCCCTCCACTTT
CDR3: CAWAQINNSPLHF

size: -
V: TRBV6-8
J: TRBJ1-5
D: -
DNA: TGTGCCAGCAGTGACTATGGTCAGCCCCAGCATTTT
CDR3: CASSDYGQPQHF

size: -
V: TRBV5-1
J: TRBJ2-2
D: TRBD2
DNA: TGCGCCAGCAGCATTAGCGGGGGGAACACCGGGGAGCTGTTTTTT
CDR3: CASSISGGNTGELFF

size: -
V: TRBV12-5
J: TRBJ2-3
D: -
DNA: TGTGCTAGTGGTTTGGAGCCACCATCCGTGCAGTATTTT
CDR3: CASGLEPPSVQYF

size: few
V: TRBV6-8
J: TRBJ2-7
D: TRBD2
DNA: TGTGCCAGCAGACCTCCTGGGGGCCTAGCGGGGGGCGAGCAGTACTTC
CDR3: CASRPPGGLAGGEQYF

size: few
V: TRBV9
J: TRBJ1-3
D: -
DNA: TGTGCCAGCAGCGTAGGATCTATCTACTCTGGAAACACCATATATTTT
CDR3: CASSVGSIYSGNTIYF

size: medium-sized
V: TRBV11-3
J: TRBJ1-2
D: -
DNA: TGTGCCAGCAGCTTAGGACAGGCCGTATATGGCTACACCTTC
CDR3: CASSLGQAVYGYTF

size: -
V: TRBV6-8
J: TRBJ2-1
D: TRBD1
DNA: TGTGCCATCAGGACAGGGGCGGCAGGGAATGAGCAGTTCTTC
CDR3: CAIRTGAAGNEQFF

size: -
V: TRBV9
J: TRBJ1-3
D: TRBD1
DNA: TGTGCCAGCAGTGAGACAGGGGGAAGAGGAAACACCATATATTTT
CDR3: CASSETGGRGNTIYF

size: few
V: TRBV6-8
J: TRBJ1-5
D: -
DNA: TGTGCCAGCTTCCAATCTAGCAATCAGCCCCAGCATTTT
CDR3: CASFQSSNQPQHF

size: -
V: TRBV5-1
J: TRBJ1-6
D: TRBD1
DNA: TGCGCCAGCAGCTTGGGGGCACAGGGGTCTAGTTCACCCCTCCACTTT
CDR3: CASSLGAQGSSSPLHF

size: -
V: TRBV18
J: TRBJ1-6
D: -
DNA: TGTGCCAGCTCGCCTTCCAAATACCGACAGGATAATTCACCCCTCCACTTT
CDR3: CASSPSKYRQDNSPLHF

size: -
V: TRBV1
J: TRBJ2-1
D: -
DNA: TGCGCCAGCAGCCAAGTTACCGGGGGGGCGCGGAATGAGCAGTTCTTC
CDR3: CASSQVTGGARNEQFF

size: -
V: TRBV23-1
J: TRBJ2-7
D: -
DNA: TGCGCCAGCAGTCATCCCACGCAGGAGGTCCCGCGCTCCTACGAGCAGTACTTC
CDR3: CASSHPTQEVPRSYEQYF

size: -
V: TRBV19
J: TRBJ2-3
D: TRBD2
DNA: TGTGCCAGTAGTACGCTACTAGCGGGGGGTCTAGATACGCAGTATTTT
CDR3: CASSTLLAGGLDTQYF

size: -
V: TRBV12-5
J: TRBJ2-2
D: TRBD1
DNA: TGTGCTAGTGGTTTGGGACAGGGTCACACCGGGGAGCTGTTTTTT
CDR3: CASGLGQGHTGELFF

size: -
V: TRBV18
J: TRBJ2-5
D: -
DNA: TGTGCCAGCTCACGGGACCGGCAAGAGACCCAGTACTTC
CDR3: CASSRDRQETQYF

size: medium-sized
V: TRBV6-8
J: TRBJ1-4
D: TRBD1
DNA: TGTGCCAGCAGGAAAGGGGGCCCGGCGGATTTCAAACTGTTTTTT
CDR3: CASRKGGPADFKLFF

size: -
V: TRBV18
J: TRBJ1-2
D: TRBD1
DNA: TGTGCCAGCTCAGCGACAGGGGATGGCTACACCTTC
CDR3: CASSATGDGYTF

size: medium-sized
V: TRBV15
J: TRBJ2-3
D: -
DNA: TGTGCCACCAGCAGTGTACGACTAGGAAGCACAGATACGCAGTATTTT
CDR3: CATSSVRLGSTDTQYF

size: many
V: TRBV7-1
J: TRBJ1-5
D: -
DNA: TGTGCCAGCAGCTATCAGGGTCTCTATCGGCCCCAGCATTTT
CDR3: CASSYQGLYRPQHF

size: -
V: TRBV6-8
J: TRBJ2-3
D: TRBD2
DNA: TGTGCCAGCAGTTACCTGGAGCTAGCGGGGGGACCCACAGATACGCAGTATTTT
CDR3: CASSYLELAGGPTDTQYF

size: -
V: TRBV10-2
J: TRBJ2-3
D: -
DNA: TGCGCCAGCAGTGATATCTGGCCCCGCACAGATACGCAGTATTTT
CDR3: CASSDIWPRTDTQYF

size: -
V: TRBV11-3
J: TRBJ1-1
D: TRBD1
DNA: TGTGCCAGCAGCTTGGAATGGACAGGGAGTGAAGCTTTCTTT
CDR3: CASSLEWTGSEAFF

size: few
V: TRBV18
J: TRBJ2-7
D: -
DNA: TGTGCCAGCTCACTGGACACCTACTACGAGCAGTACTTC
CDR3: CASSLDTYYEQYF

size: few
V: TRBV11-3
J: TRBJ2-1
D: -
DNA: TGTGCCAGCAGCAAAACTAGGGATTACTACAATGAGCAGTTCTTC
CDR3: CASSKTRDYYNEQFF

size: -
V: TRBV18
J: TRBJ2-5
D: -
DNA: TGTGCCAGCTCACCACCGAGAGGAGACCAGGGAGAGACCCAGTACTTC
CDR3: CASSPPRGDQGETQYF

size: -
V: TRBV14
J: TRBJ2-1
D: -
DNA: TGTGCCAGCAGCCCCAGGAACAGGGTGAATCTTTACAATGAGCAGTTCTTC
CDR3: CASSPRNRVNLYNEQFF

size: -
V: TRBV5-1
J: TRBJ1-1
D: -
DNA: TGCGCCAGCAGCTTGGCCGGAACCCGAAGCGGCACTGAAGCTTTCTTT
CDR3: CASSLAGTRSGTEAFF

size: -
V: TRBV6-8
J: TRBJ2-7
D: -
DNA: TGTGCCATCAGTCAGGGGCCCAACGAGCAGTACTTC
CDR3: CAISQGPNEQYF

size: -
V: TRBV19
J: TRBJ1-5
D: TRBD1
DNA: TGTGCCAGTAGTAACGACCCGGGACAGGGACATCAGCCCCAGCATTTT
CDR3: CASSNDPGQGHQPQHF

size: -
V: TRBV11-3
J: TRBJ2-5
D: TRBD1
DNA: TGTGCCAGCAGCTTCCTGGGGACAGGGGTGGCGAAAGAGACCCAGTACTTC
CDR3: CASSFLGTGVAKETQYF

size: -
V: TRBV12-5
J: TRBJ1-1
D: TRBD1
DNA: TGTGCTAGTGCCTTGGGACAGGCGAACACTGAAGCTTTCTTT
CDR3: CASALGQANTEAFF

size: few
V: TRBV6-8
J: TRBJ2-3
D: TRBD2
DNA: TGTGCCATCAAGAGACCGGGGGGAACAGATACGCAGTATTTT
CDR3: CAIKRPGGTDTQYF

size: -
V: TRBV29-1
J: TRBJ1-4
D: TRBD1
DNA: TGCAGCGTGGGACAGGGGGCAACTAATGAAAAACTGTTTTTT
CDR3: CSVGQGATNEKLFF

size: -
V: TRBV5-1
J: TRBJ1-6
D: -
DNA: TGCGCCAGCAGCTTGGAAGGGGGGTACTATTCACCCCTCCACTTT
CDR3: CASSLEGGYYSPLHF

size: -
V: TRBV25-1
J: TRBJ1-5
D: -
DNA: TGTGCCAGCAGTGAATATAGCCAAAGCCAGCCCCAGCATTTT
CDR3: CASSEYSQSQPQHF

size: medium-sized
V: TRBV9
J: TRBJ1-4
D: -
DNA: TGTGCCAGCAGCCCAGGGATGAGGGACGAAAAACTGTTTTTT
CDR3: CASSPGMRDEKLFF

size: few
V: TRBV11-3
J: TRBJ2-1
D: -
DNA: TGTGCCAGCAGCCCGGCGGGGGCTCACAATGAGCAGTTCTTC
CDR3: CASSPAGAHNEQFF

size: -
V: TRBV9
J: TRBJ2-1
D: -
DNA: TGTGCCAGCAGCCCTCAAATGACTGGAGGAAGGGTCAATGAGCAGTTCTTC
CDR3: CASSPQMTGGRVNEQFF

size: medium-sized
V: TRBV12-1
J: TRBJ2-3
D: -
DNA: TGTGCCAGCAGTCGGGGGGGAAGACGCACAGATACGCAGTATTTT
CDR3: CASSRGGRRTDTQYF